This T cell receptor (beta chain) was retrieved from a study of CXCR3-negative and CXCR3-positive naive CD8 T cells. Study-level findings and limits: CXCR3-positive naive cells carried more hydrophobic TRB CDR3s than CXCR3-negative naive cells did. Cryopreserved cells partially lost CXCR3 expression, and fresh PBMCs were used in most assays. Within a donor, both naive subsets shared TRBV-TRBJ usage, unlike memory cells. Naive subsets were similarly diverse, while memory CD8+ repertoires were much less diverse.

The V gene's germline CDR1 is LNHNV and CDR2 YYDKDF (reference sequence). The CDR3 length is 13 residues. In preparing the TRB cDNA libraries, 5' RACE with UMI labels was used. TCRdb reprocessed the 5' RACE reads, with one entry per CDR3 protein and no DNA. This table lists about 86,000 distinct CDR3 sequences. A word on this clonotype: Its matching antigen is unknown.

CD45RO-CCR7+CD27+CD95- expression identified naive CD8+ T cells. Sequencing used naive CXCR3+ CD8+ T cells from blood. Subset meaning: CD45RO-CCR7+CD27+CD95- naive CD8+ T cells expressing CXCR3 (TNR3+). The chain combines TRBV15 with TRBJ2-1; the TCRdb call, TRBD2, lacks DNA for checking. The receptor comes from a human donor in good health. Some clones in this sample may be carry-over from other donors' samples. CDR3 in amino acids: CATSRPPSPEQFF.